This passage covers 26 T cell receptor beta chains from one sample sequenced in a study of blood T cell repertoires in COVID-19. The assay was immunoSEQ multiplex PCR, and TCRdb's table has in-frame clones only and misses some. Of fewer than 65,000 clones listed, 90% to 95% are singletons. Sequencing input: peripheral blood. The source is a man aged 50 to 60 with acute or convalescent COVID-19.

J is TRBJ2-1 and V is TRBV6-4, with 9 nucleotides matching TRBD2. Germline V gene lookup returns CDR1 MRHNA and CDR2 SNTAGT. V trimming: 0 bases; J trimming: 10 bases; junction bases outside the gene matches: 10. This CDR3 comprises 16 residues. In DNA, the CDR3 is TGTGCCAGCAGTGACTCCGGGACTAGCCCCCCTTACGAGCAGTTCTTC. It yields the protein CASSDSGTSPPYEQFF.

The J gene is TRBJ2-5, the V gene TRBV10-3, with 13 nucleotides matching TRBD2. V was clipped by 2 bases and J by 5 bases; unmatched bases: 2. This CDR3 is built from 15 residues. In germline, CDR1 is ENHRY, CDR2 SYGVKD. This CDR3 reads CAISEGGLAGETQYF. CDR3 bases: TGTGCCATCAGTGAGGGGGGACTAGCGGGGGAGACCCAGTACTTC.

This chain joins TRBV4-1 and TRBJ2-3; unclear D gene. V lost 0 bases and J 4 bases, leaving 14 bases between the germline ends. Germline V CDR1 and CDR2: MGHRA, YSYEKL. There are 16 residues in the CDR3. This CDR3 is CASSQDRSGLSDTQYF. CDR3 nucleotides: TGCGCCAGCAGCCAAGATAGGTCAGGTTTGTCAGATACGCAGTATTTT.

This sequence joins TRBV6-2 or TRBV6-3 and TRBJ2-7; D is perhaps TRBD1 (6 bases). Trimming shortened V by 4 bases and J by 3 bases, and 22 bases separated the two germline ends. Germline CDR1 is MNHEY and CDR2 is SVGEGT. This CDR3 contains 17 residues. CDR3 sequence (DNA): TGTGCCAGCAGTTCTACAAGAACCGGGACAAACCTCTACGAGCAGTACTTC. Its translation is CASSSTRTGTNLYEQYF.

The chain carries TRBV3-1 (or the pseudogene TRBV3-2) and TRBJ2-1; 11 bases agree with TRBD2. The CDR3 covers 16 residues. Per the germline V gene, CDR1 is LGHDT and CDR2 is YNNKEL (reference sequence). Germline trimming cut 4 bases from V and 10 bases from J; bases unmatched to any gene: 12. CDR3 sequence: CASSLGGLAAPREQFF. CDR3 nucleotides: TGTGCCAGCAGCCTTGGGGGACTAGCGGCACCTAGGGAGCAGTTCTTC.

The rearrangement links TRBV6-5 to TRBJ2-1; 9 bases are a match to TRBD2. Per germline, CDR1 MNHEY and CDR2 SVGAGI. The CDR3 sequence is 15 residues long. V shed 5 bases and J 4 bases; nucleotides not matched to a gene: 6. CDR3: CASSSQGLAYNEQFF. The CDR3 bases are TGTGCCAGCAGTAGCCAAGGACTAGCGTACAATGAGCAGTTCTTC.

The gene calls are TRBV6-5 and TRBJ2-3; 11 bases align to TRBD2. This CDR3 is 16 amino acids long. Germline CDR1 reads MNHEY; CDR2 reads SVGAGI. V lost 4 bases to trimming and J lost 5 bases; unmatched junction nucleotides: 8. The CDR3 reads CASSSGLAGPGDTQYF. The CDR3 nucleotides are TGTGCCAGCAGTTCAGGACTAGCGGGTCCCGGAGATACGCAGTATTTT.

The chain couples TRBV15 to TRBJ1-5; D not certain. Between the trimmed V and J ends, which lost 1 base and 2 bases, there was a span of 6 bases. Per germline, CDR1 LNHNV and CDR2 YYDKDF (reference sequence). This CDR3 spans 14 amino acids. This chain's CDR3 is CATSRVQGNQPQHF. The CDR3 DNA follows: TGTGCCACCAGCAGAGTCCAGGGCAATCAGCCCCAGCATTTT.

J is TRBJ1-6 and V is TRBV6-5; D possibly corresponds to TRBD1 (5 bases). There are 15 residues in the CDR3. Germline CDR1 and CDR2: MNHEY and SVGAGI. With 3 bases removed from V and 5 bases from J, the gap between germline ends came to 11 bases. CDR3 in DNA: TGTGCCAGCAGTTATTGGACGGGGGATAATTCACCCCTCCACTTT. This encodes CASSYWTGDNSPLHF.

The rearrangement joins TRBV9 to TRBJ2-3; perhaps TRBD2 as D (5 bases). The V gene lost 1 base and the J gene lost 6 bases, with 9 bases spanning the gap. CDR1 is SGDLS and CDR2 is YYNGEE in the germline V gene. The length of the CDR3 is 13 residues. CDR3 amino acids: CASSVMGADTQYF. The DNA of the CDR3 is TGTGCCAGCAGCGTAATGGGAGCGGATACGCAGTATTTT.

The chain couples TRBV9 to TRBJ1-1, with D possibly TRBD1 on 6 matching bases. This CDR3 region has 14 residues. Germline CDR1 and CDR2: SGDLS and YYNGEE. V was clipped by 0 bases and J by 1 base, with 7 bases between them. The CDR3 region is CASSVAGQNTEAFF. CDR3 coding DNA: TGTGCCAGCAGCGTAGCGGGACAGAACACTGAAGCTTTCTTT.

The chain joins TRBV5-1 to TRBJ2-3; 12 bases agree with TRBD2. With V trimmed by 6 bases and J by 0 bases, 5 bases remained unmatched. This CDR3 is 16 amino acids long. Germline V gives CDR1 SGHRS, CDR2 YFSETQ. The CDR3 DNA reads TGCGCCAGCAAACCCGGGACTAGCGGGAGCACAGATACGCAGTATTTT. This sequence encodes CASKPGTSGSTDTQYF.

The rearrangement links TRBV2 to TRBJ2-7; TRBD2 matches 7 bases. Germline V CDR1 and CDR2: SNHLY, FYNNEI. The J segment lost 2 bases and the V segment lost 6 bases, leaving 10 bases of the junction unmatched. CDR3 length: 15 residues. The CDR3 loop is CASRAQAGTTYEQYF. The CDR3 coding sequence is TGTGCCAGCAGAGCCCAAGCGGGGACTACCTACGAGCAGTACTTC.

J is TRBJ2-3 and V is TRBV24-1; D is perhaps TRBD1 (5 bases). The CDR3 is 15 residues long. V gave up 4 bases and J gave up 2 bases, with 12 bases separating them. Germline assignment: CDR1 KGHDR and CDR2 SFDVKD. The CDR3 loop reads CATSDPTRDTDTQYF. CDR3 nucleotides: TGTGCCACCAGTGACCCCACCAGGGACACAGATACGCAGTATTTT.

V gene TRBV10-3 combines with J gene TRBJ2-3, with 16 bases matching TRBD2. The V gene end was trimmed by 9 bases and the J gene end by 4 bases; junction bases not matched to a gene: 10. There are 17 residues in the CDR3. From germline, CDR1 is ENHRY and CDR2 SYGVKD. The CDR3 loop is CAIRSGLAGGRADTQYF. In DNA, the CDR3 is TGTGCCATACGATCGGGACTAGCGGGAGGGAGGGCAGATACGCAGTATTTT.

The V call is TRBV9, the J call TRBJ2-1, with 7 positions matching TRBD2. Trimming removed 0 bases from V and 7 bases from J; junction bases left unmatched: 4. The germline V gene encodes CDR1 SGDLS and CDR2 YYNGEE. The CDR3 is 14 residues long. The CDR3 is CASSVGGSLNEQFF. CDR3 in DNA: TGTGCCAGCAGCGTAGGCGGGAGTTTGAATGAGCAGTTCTTC.

The chain carries TRBV11-2 and TRBJ1-1; a weak D match, TRBD1 (6 bases). V gave up 1 base and J gave up 8 bases, with 11 bases separating them. CDR1 SGHAT and CDR2 FQNNGV come from the germline V gene. CDR3 length: 13 residues. Here the CDR3 reads CASSLAPRGEAFF. The CDR3, as DNA: TGTGCCAGCAGCTTAGCCCCTAGGGGGGAAGCTTTCTTT.

The chain joins TRBV19 to TRBJ2-7; D gene unclear. CDR1 LNHDA and CDR2 SQIVND come from the germline V gene (reference sequence). The CDR3 sequence is 14 residues long. V gave up 6 bases and J gave up 2 bases, with 14 bases separating them. The CDR3 here is CASSRDFRTYEQYF. As DNA, the CDR3 is TGTGCCAGTAGCCGTGACTTCAGAACCTACGAGCAGTACTTC.

The chain employs TRBV11-3 and TRBJ2-7; possibly TRBD2 for D (6 bases). Germline V gives CDR1 SGHNT, CDR2 YENEEA. This CDR3 is built from 15 residues. The V end lost 2 bases, the J end lost 0 bases, and 11 bases lay between the germline ends. In DNA form, the CDR3 reads TGTGCCAGCAGCTTACGGGGGTCCTACTCCTACGAGCAGTACTTC. Its protein is CASSLRGSYSYEQYF.

The V and J genes are TRBV19 and TRBJ2-1, with D perhaps TRBD1 (5 bases). V gave up 3 bases and J gave up 2 bases, with 14 bases separating them. Per the germline V gene, CDR1 is LNHDA and CDR2 is SQIVND (reference sequence). The CDR3 loop spans 16 amino acids. The CDR3 DNA sequence: TGTGCCAGTAGTATTTCGGCCGGCAGGGCCTACAATGAGCAGTTCTTC. This codes for CASSISAGRAYNEQFF.

J is TRBJ1-5 and V is TRBV10-3; 9 bases map to TRBD1. The CDR3 sequence is 15 residues long. Germline lookup yields CDR1 ENHRY and CDR2 SYGVKD. With V trimmed by 6 bases and J by 2 bases, 5 bases remained unmatched. The CDR3 bases are TGTGCCATCAGGCCGGACAGGGGCGGCAATCAGCCCCAGCATTTT. Residues: CAIRPDRGGNQPQHF.

The chain recombines TRBV7-9 with TRBJ1-1; 7 bases line up with TRBD1. The germline V gene has CDR1 SEHNR and CDR2 FQNEAQ (reference sequence). CDR3 size: 14 residues. Unmatched junction bases numbered 10, after V lost 5 bases and J lost 7 bases. The CDR3 here is CASSPDLTGVEAFF. CDR3 nucleotide sequence: TGTGCCAGCAGCCCGGACCTCACAGGGGTTGAAGCTTTCTTT.

This clone was found once. The gene calls are TRBV6-2 or TRBV6-3 and TRBJ2-7; D gene ambiguous. With 1 base removed from V and 3 bases from J, the gap between germline ends came to 19 bases. The CDR3 covers 17 residues. Germline assignment: CDR1 MNHEY and CDR2 SVGEGT. The CDR3 reads CASSYFPTLQPYYEQYF. The CDR3 DNA sequence: TGTGCCAGCAGTTACTTCCCCACGCTACAGCCATACTACGAGCAGTACTTC.

The V and J genes are TRBV24-1 and TRBJ2-2; 14 bases map to TRBD2. Germline-derived CDR1 and CDR2 are KGHDR and SFDVKD. V dropped 2 bases and J dropped 1; count of bases not matched to a gene: 2. This CDR3 is built from 18 residues. In DNA, the CDR3 is TGTGCCACCAGTGATTCGACTAGCGGGAGGGTGAACACCGGGGAGCTGTTTTTT. This codes for CATSDSTSGRVNTGELFF.

The chain joins TRBV10-1 to TRBJ1-2; no reliable D call. V dropped 3 bases and J dropped 5 bases, with 4 bases sitting between them. The germline V gene encodes CDR1 WNHNN and CDR2 SYGVQD (reference sequence). The CDR3 runs 11 residues. CDR3 DNA: TGCGCCAGCAGTGACCAATATGGCTACACCTTC. Its translation is CASSDQYGYTF.

V is TRBV27 and J is TRBJ2-7; tentatively, D is TRBD2 (5 bases). Germline assignment: CDR1 MNHEY and CDR2 SMNVEV (reference sequence). V gave up 4 bases and J gave up 0 bases, with 13 bases separating them. This CDR3 spans 15 amino acids. The CDR3 protein is CASSWQDSSSYEQYF. The CDR3 coding sequence is TGTGCCAGCAGTTGGCAGGACTCCTCCTCCTACGAGCAGTACTTC.